Sequencing of this TCR beta chain was carried out in a study of OX40 agonist ivuxolimab in advanced cancers. Study observations and caveats: Partial responders at 0.1-3.0 mg/kg had among the lowest clonal expansion. Relative to CD4+, CD8+ T cells held more expanded clones on average.

Using immunoSEQ multiplex PCR, the repertoire was profiled, and TCRdb retains in-frame clones only, with some absent. This repertoire shows 40,000 to 50,000 clones, around 85% found once; its top ten account for 40% to 65%. V was pared by 3 bases and J by 3 bases, with 5 bases of the junction left unmatched. The germline V gene encodes CDR1 MDHEN and CDR2 SYDVKM. This CDR3 has 15 residues. As regards this clone: Its antigen is not known.

The chain joins TRBV28 to TRBJ2-3; TRBD2 agrees at 8 bases. The source is an adult with an advanced solid tumor such as melanoma, head and neck, liver or kidney cancer. The source material was CD4+ or CD8+ T cells sorted from blood, sampled in a trial of the OX40 agonist ivuxolimab. The CDR3 coding sequence is TGTGCCAGCAGTTTGGAGGGACTAGTGACAGATACGCAGTATTTT. As protein: CASSLEGLVTDTQYF.